These 18 T cell receptor beta chains were all obtained from the same sample, sequenced in a study of control samples from healthy donors and cancer patients. Assay used: immunoSEQ multiplex PCR; TCRdb lists only in-frame clones, some missing. The sample lists over 100,000 clones, approximately 90% occurring once. The sample taken for sequencing was blood. These receptor sequences come from a human donor in good health. The donor label of this sample is uncertain.

V and J are TRBV11-2 and TRBJ2-5; D is unclear. Between the trimmed V and J ends, which lost 3 bases and 1 base, there was a span of 6 bases. CDR1 and CDR2 from the germline V gene are SGHAT and FQNNGV. CDR3 length: 13 residues. CDR3 protein: CASSFGSQETQYF. The CDR3 DNA reads as TGTGCCAGCAGCTTCGGCAGCCAAGAGACCCAGTACTTC.

The chain is built from TRBV10-3 and TRBJ1-1; D uncertain. This CDR3 contains 12 residues. Looked up from germline, CDR1 is ENHRY and CDR2 is SYGVKD. Trimming left V 3 bases short and J 2 bases short, with 4 bases between. In DNA form, the CDR3 reads TGTGCCATCAGTGACGGTAACACTGAAGCTTTCTTT. Translating it yields CAISDGNTEAFF.

The chain joins TRBV11-2 to TRBJ1-3; TRBD1 is a possible D gene (6 bases). The V gene's germline CDR1 is SGHAT and CDR2 FQNNGV. The V gene lost 6 bases and the J gene lost 0 bases, with 15 bases spanning the gap. This CDR3 comprises 16 residues. The CDR3, as DNA: TGTGCCAGCAGGACCGGACAGCCTACCTCTGGAAACACCATATATTTT. It translates to CASRTGQPTSGNTIYF.

The chain recombines TRBV3-1 (or the pseudogene TRBV3-2) with TRBJ1-6; no firm D call. The CDR3 is made up of 14 amino acids. Germline V gene lookup returns CDR1 LGHDT and CDR2 YNNKEL (reference sequence). The V and J ends lost 4 bases and 6 bases respectively, with 10 bases between them. Written as DNA, the CDR3 is TGTGCCAGCAGCCTTGGGCAGATTAATTCACCCCTCCACTTT. Its translation is CASSLGQINSPLHF.

The chain is built from TRBV7-6 and TRBJ1-1; D may be TRBD1 (5 bases). Germline CDR1 and CDR2: SGHVS and FNYEAQ. The CDR3 is made up of 13 amino acids. Trimming took 5 bases from V and 3 from J, leaving 10 bases between them. The CDR3 sequence is CASSGDSHTEAFF. Here the CDR3 DNA reads TGTGCCAGCAGCGGCGACAGCCACACTGAAGCTTTCTTT. The entire variable domain, with the rest obtained from reference TRBV7-6 and TRBJ1-1, is as follows: GAGVSQSPRYKVTKRGQDVALRCDPISGHVSLYWYRQALGQGPEFLTYFNYEAQQDKSGLPNDRFSAERPEGSISTLTIQRTEQRDSAMYRCASSGDSHTEAFFGQGTRLTVV.

The chain carries TRBV7-8 and TRBJ1-2; TRBD1 agrees at 7 bases. Unmatched junction bases numbered 9, after V lost 5 bases and J lost 3 bases. There are 15 residues in the CDR3. Germline CDR1 reads SGHVS; CDR2 reads FQNEAQ. The CDR3, as DNA: TGTGCCAGCAGCCCGGGGGACAGTCGTGACTATGGCTACACCTTC. Its protein is CASSPGDSRDYGYTF.

V gene TRBV7-7 combines with J gene TRBJ2-6; no clear D gene. Trimming took off 5 bases at V and 0 bases at J, with 14 bases between the two ends. The CDR3 spans 17 residues. The germline gives CDR1 SSHAT, CDR2 FNYEAQ (reference sequence). DNA for the CDR3: TGTGCCAGCAGCCCACAATTGGGGTCCTCTGGGGCCAACGTCCTGACTTTC. Its protein is CASSPQLGSSGANVLTF. Supplemented by reference TRBV7-7 and TRBJ2-6, the full variable domain reads GAGVSQSPRYKVTKRGQDVTLRCDPISSHATLYWYQQALGQGPEFLTYFNYEAQPDKSGLPSDRFSAERPEGSISTLTIQRTEQRDSAMYRCASSPQLGSSGANVLTFGAGSRLTVL.

The chain links TRBV4-2 to TRBJ2-2; 12 bases match TRBD2. The CDR3 consists of 18 residues. The germline V gene encodes CDR1 LGHNA and CDR2 YNFKEQ. V trimming: 4 bases; J trimming: 5 bases; junction bases outside the gene matches: 11. The CDR3 DNA follows: TGTGCCAGCAGCCCCCGACTAGCGGGGGCCGGGGGAACCGGGGAGCTGTTTTTT. This gives the protein CASSPRLAGAGGTGELFF.

The chain has TRBV7-9 and TRBJ2-2, with D tentatively TRBD1 (5 bases). Germline V CDR1 and CDR2: SEHNR, FQNEAQ (reference sequence). Trimming cost V 4 bases and J 8 bases, with 8 bases left between them. The CDR3 runs to 12 residues. As DNA, the CDR3 is TGTGCCAGCAGCTCACCAGGGGGGGAGCTGTTTTTT. Amino acid sequence: CASSSPGGELFF. The complete variable domain, with remaining parts taken from reference TRBV7-9 and TRBJ2-2, reads DTGVSQNPRHKITKRGQNVTFRCDPISEHNRLYWYRQTLGQGPEFLTYFQNEAQLEKSRLLSDRFSAERPKGSFSTLEIQRTEQGDSAMYLCASSSPGGELFFGEGSRLTVL.

The genes are TRBV19 and TRBJ1-1; D may be TRBD1 (6 bases). The CDR3 spans 13 residues. Trimming removed 0 bases at V and 6 bases at J, with 8 bases between. Germline-derived CDR1 and CDR2 are LNHDA and SQIVND (reference sequence). The DNA for the CDR3 is TGTGCCAGTAGTATAGACAGGGGCTCTGAAGCTTTCTTT. Translation: CASSIDRGSEAFF.

The chain has TRBV4-1 and TRBJ2-1, with a tentative D call TRBD2 (5 bases). Per the germline V gene, CDR1 is MGHRA and CDR2 is YSYEKL. There are 14 residues in the CDR3. V was cut by 0 bases and J by 15 bases, with 18 bases left in between. Here the CDR3 reads CASSQDLGLQFRFF. The DNA of the CDR3 is TGCGCCAGCAGCCAAGATCTTGGACTCCAGTTCAGGTTCTTC.

The CDR3 nucleotides read TGTGCCAGCTCACGACAGGGGGCGGGTACTGAAGCTTTCTTT. Protein: CASSRQGAGTEAFF. This sequence joins TRBV18 and TRBJ1-1; 10 positions match TRBD1. Germline V gene sequence: CDR1 KGHSH, CDR2 LQKENI. The CDR3 loop spans 14 amino acids. Trimming removed 4 bases from V and 5 bases from J; junction bases left unmatched: 4.

V usage is TRBV30 and J usage is TRBJ2-1, with D possibly being TRBD2 (6 bases). V lost 3 bases, J lost 9 bases, and 12 bases lay in between. Germline CDR1 is GTSNPN and CDR2 is SVGIG (reference sequence). This CDR3 spans 12 amino acids. The CDR3 region is CAWSPSGGEQFF. The CDR3 bases are TGTGCCTGGAGCCCCTCCGGGGGTGAGCAGTTCTTC. Full variable domain (remainder filled in from reference TRBV30 and TRBJ2-1): SQTIHQWPATLVQPVGSPLSLECTVEGTSNPNLYWYRQAAGRGLQLLFYSVGIGQISSEVPQNLSASRPQDRQFILSSKKLLLSDSGFYLCAWSPSGGEQFFGPGTRLTVL.

This sequence joins TRBV10-3 and TRBJ2-3; 8 nucleotides match TRBD2. The germline V gene has CDR1 ENHRY and CDR2 SYGVKD. V gave up 10 bases and J gave up 6 bases; unmatched junction bases: 21. There are 17 residues in the CDR3. The CDR3: CATVDPVAGRAGDTQYF. The CDR3 DNA reads as TGTGCCACCGTCGACCCGGTAGCGGGGAGGGCTGGGGATACGCAGTATTTT.

V and J are TRBV19 and TRBJ2-1; possibly TRBD1 for D (6 bases). Germline assignment: CDR1 LNHDA and CDR2 SQIVND (reference sequence). The CDR3 is made up of 16 amino acids. Trimming shortened V by 3 bases and J by 1 base, and 13 bases separated the two germline ends. The CDR3 sequence: CASSMSSRGSYNEQFF. CDR3 nucleotide sequence: TGTGCCAGTAGTATGAGTTCCAGGGGTTCCTACAATGAGCAGTTCTTC.

The CDR3 region is CATQGGGIVDTQYF. DNA of the CDR3: TGTGCCACTCAGGGTGGGGGGATCGTAGATACGCAGTATTTT. The J gene is TRBJ2-3, the V gene TRBV2, with D possibly matching TRBD2 (6 bases). CDR1 and CDR2 (germline): SNHLY, FYNNEI. V lost 10 bases and J lost 5, with 19 bases in between. This CDR3 comprises 14 residues.

J is TRBJ1-1 and V is TRBV19; a possible D gene is TRBD1 (6 bases). The ends were cut back, 5 bases at V and 4 bases at J, with 11 bases in the middle. The CDR3 runs to 13 residues. The V gene's germline CDR1 is LNHDA and CDR2 SQIVND (reference sequence). In nucleotides, the CDR3 is TGTGCCAGTAGTCCACAGGGCAGCACTGAAGCTTTCTTT. Its protein product is CASSPQGSTEAFF.

The chain recombines TRBV19 with TRBJ2-2; 8 bases agree with TRBD2. The V segment lost 1 base and the J segment 6 bases; nucleotides outside the gene matches: 4. Germline V gene data show CDR1 as LNHDA and CDR2 as SQIVND (reference sequence). This CDR3 is 15 amino acids long. CDR3 sequence: CASSIVGGAAGELFF. CDR3 bases: TGTGCCAGTAGTATAGTCGGGGGGGCGGCCGGGGAGCTGTTTTTT.